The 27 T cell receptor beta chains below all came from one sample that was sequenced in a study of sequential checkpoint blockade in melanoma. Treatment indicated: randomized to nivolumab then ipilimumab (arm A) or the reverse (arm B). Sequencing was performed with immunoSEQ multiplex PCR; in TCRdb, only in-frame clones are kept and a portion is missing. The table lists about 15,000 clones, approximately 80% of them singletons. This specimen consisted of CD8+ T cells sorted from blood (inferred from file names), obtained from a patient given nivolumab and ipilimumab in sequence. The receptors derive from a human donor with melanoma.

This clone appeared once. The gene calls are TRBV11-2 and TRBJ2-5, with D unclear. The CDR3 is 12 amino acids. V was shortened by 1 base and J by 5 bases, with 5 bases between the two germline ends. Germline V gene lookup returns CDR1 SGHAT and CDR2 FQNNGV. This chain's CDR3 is CASSLGSETQYF. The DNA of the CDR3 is TGTGCCAGCAGCTTAGGGAGCGAGACCCAGTACTTC. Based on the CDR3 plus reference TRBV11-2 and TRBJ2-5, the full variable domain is EAGVAQSPRYKIIEKRQSVAFWCNPISGHATLYWYQQILGQGPKLLIQFQNNGVVDDSQLPKDRFSAERLKGVDSTLKIQPAKLEDSAVYLCASSLGSETQYFGPGTRLLVL.

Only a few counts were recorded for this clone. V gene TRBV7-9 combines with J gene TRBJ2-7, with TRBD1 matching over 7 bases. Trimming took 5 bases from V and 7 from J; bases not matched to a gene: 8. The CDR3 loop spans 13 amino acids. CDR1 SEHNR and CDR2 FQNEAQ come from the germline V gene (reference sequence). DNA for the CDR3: TGTGCCAGCAGCGGCGACAGGGTGGGTGAGCAGTACTTC. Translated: CASSGDRVGEQYF.

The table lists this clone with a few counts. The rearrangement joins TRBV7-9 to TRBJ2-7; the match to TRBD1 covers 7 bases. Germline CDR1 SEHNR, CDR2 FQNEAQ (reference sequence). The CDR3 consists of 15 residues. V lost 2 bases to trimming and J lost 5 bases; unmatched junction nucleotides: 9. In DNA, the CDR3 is TGTGCCAGCAGCTTATGGTCGTCAGGGGGTGACGAGCAGTACTTC. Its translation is CASSLWSSGGDEQYF.

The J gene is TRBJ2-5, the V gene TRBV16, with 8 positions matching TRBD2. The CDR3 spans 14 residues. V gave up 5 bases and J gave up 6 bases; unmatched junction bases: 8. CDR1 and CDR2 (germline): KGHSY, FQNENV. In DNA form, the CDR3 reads TGTGCCAGCAGCTCAACAGGACTAGCCCAGACCCAGTACTTC. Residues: CASSSTGLAQTQYF. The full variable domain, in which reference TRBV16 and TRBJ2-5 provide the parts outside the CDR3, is GEEVAQTPKHLVRGEGQKAKLYCAPIKGHSYVFWYQQVLKNEFKFLISFQNENVFDETGMPKERFSAKCLPNSPCSLEIQATKLEDSAVYFCASSSTGLAQTQYFGPGTRLLVL.

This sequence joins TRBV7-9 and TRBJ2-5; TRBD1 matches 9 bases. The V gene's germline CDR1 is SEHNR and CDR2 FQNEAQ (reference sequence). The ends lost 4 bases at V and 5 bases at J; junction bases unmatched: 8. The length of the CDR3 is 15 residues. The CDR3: CASSSQDRGWETQYF. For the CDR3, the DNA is TGTGCCAGCAGCTCACAGGACAGGGGATGGGAGACCCAGTACTTC.

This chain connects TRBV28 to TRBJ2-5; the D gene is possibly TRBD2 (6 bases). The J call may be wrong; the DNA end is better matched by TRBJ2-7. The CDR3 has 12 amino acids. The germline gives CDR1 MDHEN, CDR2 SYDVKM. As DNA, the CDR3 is TGTGCCAGCAGTTTGGGGGGTAGCGAGCAGTACTTC. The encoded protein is CASSLGGSEQYF.

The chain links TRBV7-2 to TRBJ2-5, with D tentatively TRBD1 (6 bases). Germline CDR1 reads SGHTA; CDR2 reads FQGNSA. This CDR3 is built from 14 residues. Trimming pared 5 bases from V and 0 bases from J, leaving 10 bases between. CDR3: CASSGRTDQETQYF. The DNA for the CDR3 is TGTGCCAGCAGCGGCCGGACAGACCAAGAGACCCAGTACTTC.

The CDR3 sequence: CASSVEGSSGNTIYF. The CDR3 nucleotides read TGTGCCAGCAGCGTAGAAGGGAGCTCTGGAAACACCATATATTTT. The chain carries TRBV9 and TRBJ1-3; D not certain. The CDR3 runs to 15 residues. V lost 0 bases and J 0 bases, leaving 7 bases between the germline ends. Germline assignment: CDR1 SGDLS and CDR2 YYNGEE.

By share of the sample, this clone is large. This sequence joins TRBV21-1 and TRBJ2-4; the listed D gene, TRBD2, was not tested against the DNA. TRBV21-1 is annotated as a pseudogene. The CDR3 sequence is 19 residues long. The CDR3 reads CASSKSGLAGGRAKNIQYF. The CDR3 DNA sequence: TGTGCCAGCAGCAAATCGGGACTAGCGGGGGGGCGTGCCAAAAACATTCAGTACTTC.

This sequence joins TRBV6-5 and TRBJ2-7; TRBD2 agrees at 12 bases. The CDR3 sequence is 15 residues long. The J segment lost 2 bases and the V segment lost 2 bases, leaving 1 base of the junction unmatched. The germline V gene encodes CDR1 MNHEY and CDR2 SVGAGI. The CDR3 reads CASSYASGRAYEQYF. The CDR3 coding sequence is TGTGCCAGCAGTTACGCTAGCGGGAGGGCCTACGAGCAGTACTTC.

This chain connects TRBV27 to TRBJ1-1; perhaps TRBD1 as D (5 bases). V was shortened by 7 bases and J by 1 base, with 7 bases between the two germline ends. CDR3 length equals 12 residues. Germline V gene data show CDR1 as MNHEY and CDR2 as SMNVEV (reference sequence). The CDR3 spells CASNTGNTEAFF. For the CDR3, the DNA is TGTGCCAGCAATACAGGGAACACTGAAGCTTTCTTT.

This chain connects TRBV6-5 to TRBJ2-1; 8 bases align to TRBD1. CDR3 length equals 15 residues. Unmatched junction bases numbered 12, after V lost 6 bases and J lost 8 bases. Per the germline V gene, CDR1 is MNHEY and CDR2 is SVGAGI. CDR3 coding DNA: TGTGCCAGCAGCCAACCGGGACAGGACTTCGATGAGCAGTTCTTC. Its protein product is CASSQPGQDFDEQFF.

DNA of the CDR3: TGTGCCAGCAGTGGGCTAGCGGGAGTATACTACGAGCAGTACTTC. Its translation is CASSGLAGVYYEQYF. The chain carries TRBV28 and TRBJ2-7; the match to TRBD2 covers 10 bases. V shed 5 bases and J 3 bases; nucleotides not matched to a gene: 7. CDR3 size: 15 residues. Looked up from germline, CDR1 is MDHEN and CDR2 is SYDVKM.

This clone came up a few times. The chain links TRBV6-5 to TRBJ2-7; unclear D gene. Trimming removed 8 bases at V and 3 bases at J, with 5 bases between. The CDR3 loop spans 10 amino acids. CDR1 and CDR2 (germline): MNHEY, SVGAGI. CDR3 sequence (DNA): TGTGCCAGCGGAGACTACGAGCAGTACTTC. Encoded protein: CASGDYEQYF.

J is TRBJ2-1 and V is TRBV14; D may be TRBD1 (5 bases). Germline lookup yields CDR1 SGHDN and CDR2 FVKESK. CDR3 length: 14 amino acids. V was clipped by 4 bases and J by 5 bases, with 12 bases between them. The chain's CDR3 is CASSPRVSNNEQFF. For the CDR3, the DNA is TGTGCCAGCAGCCCCAGGGTTTCTAACAATGAGCAGTTCTTC.

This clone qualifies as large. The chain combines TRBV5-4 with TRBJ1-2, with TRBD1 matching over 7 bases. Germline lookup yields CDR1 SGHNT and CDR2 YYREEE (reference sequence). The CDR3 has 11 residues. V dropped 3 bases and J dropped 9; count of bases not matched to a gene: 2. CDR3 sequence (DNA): TGTGCCAGCAGCTGGACAGGAAGCTACACCTTC. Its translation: CASSWTGSYTF.

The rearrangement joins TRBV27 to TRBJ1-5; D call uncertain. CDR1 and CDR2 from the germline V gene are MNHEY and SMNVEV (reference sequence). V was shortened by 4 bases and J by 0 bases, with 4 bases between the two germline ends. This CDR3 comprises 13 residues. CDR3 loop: CASSWSSNQPQHF. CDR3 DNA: TGTGCCAGCAGTTGGAGTAGCAATCAGCCCCAGCATTTT.

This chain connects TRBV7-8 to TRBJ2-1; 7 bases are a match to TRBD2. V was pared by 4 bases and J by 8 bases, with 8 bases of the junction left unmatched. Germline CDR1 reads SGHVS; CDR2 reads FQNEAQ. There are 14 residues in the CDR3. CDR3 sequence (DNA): TGTGCCAGCAGCTCCGGGCGGGGGAGGTATGAGCAGTTCTTC. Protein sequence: CASSSGRGRYEQFF.

The CDR3, as DNA: TGTGCCAGTAGTATTATAGTTTTTCAGGGAATCGGGACTGAAGCTTTCTTT. Protein sequence: CASSIIVFQGIGTEAFF. The V call is TRBV19, the J call TRBJ1-1; D might be TRBD1 (5 bases). The CDR3 has 17 amino acids. Trimming pared 3 bases from V and 5 bases from J, leaving 22 bases between. CDR1 and CDR2 from the germline V gene are LNHDA and SQIVND (reference sequence).

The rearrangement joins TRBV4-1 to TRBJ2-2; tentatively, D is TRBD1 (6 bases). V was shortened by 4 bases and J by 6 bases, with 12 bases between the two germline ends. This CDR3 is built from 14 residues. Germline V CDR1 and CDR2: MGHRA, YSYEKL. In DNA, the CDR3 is TGCGCCAGCAGCCCAGGGGTCGATTCCGGGGAGCTGTTTTTT. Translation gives CASSPGVDSGELFF.

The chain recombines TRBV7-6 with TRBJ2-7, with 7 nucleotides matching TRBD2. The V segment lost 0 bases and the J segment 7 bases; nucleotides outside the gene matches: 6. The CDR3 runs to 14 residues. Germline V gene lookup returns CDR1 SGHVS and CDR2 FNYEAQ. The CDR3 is CASSLAPEGGEQYF. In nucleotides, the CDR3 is TGTGCCAGCAGCTTAGCTCCGGAGGGAGGGGAGCAGTACTTC.

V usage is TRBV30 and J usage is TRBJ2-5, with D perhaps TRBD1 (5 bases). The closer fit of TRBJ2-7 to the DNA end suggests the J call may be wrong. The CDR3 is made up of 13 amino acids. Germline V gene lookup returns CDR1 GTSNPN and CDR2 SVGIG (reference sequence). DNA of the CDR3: TGTGCCTGGGGTCTCCCAGGGCTGGGCGAGCAGTACTTC. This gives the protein CAWGLPGLGEQYF.

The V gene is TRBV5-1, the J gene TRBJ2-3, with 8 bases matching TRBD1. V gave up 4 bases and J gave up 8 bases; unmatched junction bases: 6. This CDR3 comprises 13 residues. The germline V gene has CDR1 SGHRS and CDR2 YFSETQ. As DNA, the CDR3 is TGCGCCAGCAGCGACGACAGGGGATTTACGCAGTATTTT. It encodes CASSDDRGFTQYF.

CDR3 loop: CASSLSRDRGLQETQYF. Here the CDR3 DNA reads TGTGCCAGCAGTTTAAGCCGGGACAGGGGTCTCCAAGAGACCCAGTACTTC. The chain is built from TRBV27 and TRBJ2-5, with 10 bases aligning to TRBD1. V lost 2 bases to trimming and J lost 1 base; unmatched junction nucleotides: 7. CDR1 is MNHEY, CDR2 SMNVEV, per germline (reference sequence). The CDR3 has 17 amino acids.

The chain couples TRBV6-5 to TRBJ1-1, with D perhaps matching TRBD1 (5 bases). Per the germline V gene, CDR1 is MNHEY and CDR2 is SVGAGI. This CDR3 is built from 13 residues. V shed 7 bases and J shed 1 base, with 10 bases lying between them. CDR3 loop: CASKVGGNTEAFF. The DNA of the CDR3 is TGTGCCAGCAAAGTGGGGGGGAACACTGAAGCTTTCTTT.

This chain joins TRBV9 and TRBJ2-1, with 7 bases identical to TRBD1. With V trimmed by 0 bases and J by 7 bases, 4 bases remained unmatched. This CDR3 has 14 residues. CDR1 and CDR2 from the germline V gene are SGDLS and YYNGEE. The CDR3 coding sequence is TGTGCCAGCAGCGTAGCTGCACAGGGGAATGAGCAGTTCTTC. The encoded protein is CASSVAAQGNEQFF. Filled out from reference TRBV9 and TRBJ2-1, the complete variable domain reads DSGVTQTPKHLITATGQRVTLRCSPRSGDLSVYWYQQSLDQGLQFLIQYYNGEERAKGNILERFSAQQFPDLHSELNLSSLELGDSALYFCASSVAAQGNEQFFGPGTRLTVL.

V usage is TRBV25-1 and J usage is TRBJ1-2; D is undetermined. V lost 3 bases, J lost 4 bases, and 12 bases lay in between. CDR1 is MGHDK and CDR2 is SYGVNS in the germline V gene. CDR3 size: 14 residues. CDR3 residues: CASSDAGYRYGYTF. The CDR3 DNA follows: TGTGCCAGCAGTGATGCCGGGTATCGCTATGGCTACACCTTC.